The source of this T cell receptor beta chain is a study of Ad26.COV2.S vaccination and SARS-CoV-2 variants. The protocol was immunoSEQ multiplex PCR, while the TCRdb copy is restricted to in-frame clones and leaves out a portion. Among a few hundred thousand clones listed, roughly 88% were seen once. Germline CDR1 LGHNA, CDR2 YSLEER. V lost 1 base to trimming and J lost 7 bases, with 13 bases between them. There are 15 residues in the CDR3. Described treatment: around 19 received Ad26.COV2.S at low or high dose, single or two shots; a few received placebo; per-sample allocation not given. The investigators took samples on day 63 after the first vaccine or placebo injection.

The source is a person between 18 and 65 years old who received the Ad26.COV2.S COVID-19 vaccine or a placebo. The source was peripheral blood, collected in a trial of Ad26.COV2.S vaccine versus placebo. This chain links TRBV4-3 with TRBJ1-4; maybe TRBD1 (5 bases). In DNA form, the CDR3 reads TGCGCCAGCAGCCAAGTCTCCAGGGCGCTTGAAAAACTGTTTTTT. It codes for CASSQVSRALEKLFF.